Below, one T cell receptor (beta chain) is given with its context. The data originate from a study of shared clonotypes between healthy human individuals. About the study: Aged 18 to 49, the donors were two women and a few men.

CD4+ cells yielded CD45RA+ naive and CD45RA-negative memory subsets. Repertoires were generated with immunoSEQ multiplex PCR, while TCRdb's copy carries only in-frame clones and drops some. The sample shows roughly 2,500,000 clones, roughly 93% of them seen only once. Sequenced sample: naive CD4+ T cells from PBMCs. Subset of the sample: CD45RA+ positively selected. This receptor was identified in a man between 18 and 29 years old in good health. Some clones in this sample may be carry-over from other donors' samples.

DNA for the CDR3: TGTGCCAGCAAACGGGACAGGGGTAACGAGCAGTACTTC. It translates to CASKRDRGNEQYF. The chain employs TRBV6-6 and TRBJ2-7; 10 bases line up with TRBD1. Trimming removed 7 bases from V and 5 bases from J; junction bases left unmatched: 5. The CDR3 is made up of 13 amino acids. Germline assignment: CDR1 MNHNY and CDR2 SVGAGI (reference sequence).